This note documents a single T cell receptor (beta chain) sequence. Its antigen remains unidentified. Germline CDR1 reads SGHTA; CDR2 reads FQGTGA. Between the trimmed V and J ends, which lost 5 bases and 9 bases, there was a span of 16 bases. The CDR3 spans 13 residues. Assay used: immunoSEQ multiplex PCR; TCRdb lists only in-frame clones, some missing. The table shows about 2.4 million clones, with under 95% occurring only once. The data were obtained in a study of shared clonotypes between healthy human individuals. Whole-study results and caveats: Rarefaction indicated that sorted-subset sequencing remained incomplete although depth was large.

Input material: naive CD4+ T cells from PBMCs. The subset denotes: CD45RA+ positively selected. The V call is TRBV7-3, the J call TRBJ2-5; D remains unclear. This clonotype was obtained from a man aged 18 to 29 in good health. Some clones in this sample may be carry-over from other donors' samples. The CDR3 region is CASSLFYDSAQYF. The CDR3 nucleotides read TGTGCCAGCAGCCTCTTCTATGACTCTGCCCAGTACTTC.